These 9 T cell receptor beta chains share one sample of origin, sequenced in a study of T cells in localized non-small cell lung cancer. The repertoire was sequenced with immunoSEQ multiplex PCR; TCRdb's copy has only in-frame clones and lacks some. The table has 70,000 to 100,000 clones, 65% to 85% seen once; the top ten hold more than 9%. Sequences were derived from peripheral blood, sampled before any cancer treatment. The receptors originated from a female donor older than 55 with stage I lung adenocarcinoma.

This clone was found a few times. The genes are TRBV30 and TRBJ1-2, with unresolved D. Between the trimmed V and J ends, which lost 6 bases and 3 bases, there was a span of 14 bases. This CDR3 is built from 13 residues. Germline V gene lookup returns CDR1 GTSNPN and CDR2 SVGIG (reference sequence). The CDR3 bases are TGTGCCTGTCGAGGATTGGGTTACTATGGCTACACCTTC. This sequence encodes CACRGLGYYGYTF.

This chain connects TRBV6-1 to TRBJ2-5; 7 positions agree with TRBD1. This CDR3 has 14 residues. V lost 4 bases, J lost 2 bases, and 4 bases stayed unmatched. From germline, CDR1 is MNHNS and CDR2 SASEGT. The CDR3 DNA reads TGTGCCAGCAGTGTCACAGGGGCACAAGAGACCCAGTACTTC. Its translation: CASSVTGAQETQYF.

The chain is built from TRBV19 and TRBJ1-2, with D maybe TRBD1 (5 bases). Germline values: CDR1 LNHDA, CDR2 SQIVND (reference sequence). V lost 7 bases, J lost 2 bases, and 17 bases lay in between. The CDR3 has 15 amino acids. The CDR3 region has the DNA TGTGCCAGTACGGGGGTTAGTGGCTTCAACTATGGCTACACCTTC. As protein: CASTGVSGFNYGYTF.

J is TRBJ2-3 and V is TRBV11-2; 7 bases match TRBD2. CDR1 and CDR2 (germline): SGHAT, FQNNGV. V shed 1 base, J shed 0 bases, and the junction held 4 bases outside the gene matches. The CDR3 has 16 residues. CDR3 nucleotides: TGTGCCAGCAGCTTAGGGCGGGAGTGGAGCACAGATACGCAGTATTTT. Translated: CASSLGREWSTDTQYF.

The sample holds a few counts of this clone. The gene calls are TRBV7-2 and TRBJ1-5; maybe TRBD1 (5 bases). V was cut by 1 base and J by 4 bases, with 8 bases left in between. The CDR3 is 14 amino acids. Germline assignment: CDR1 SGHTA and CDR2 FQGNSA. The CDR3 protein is CASSLGDGNQPQHF. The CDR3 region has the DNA TGTGCCAGCAGCTTAGGGGACGGAAATCAGCCCCAGCATTTT.

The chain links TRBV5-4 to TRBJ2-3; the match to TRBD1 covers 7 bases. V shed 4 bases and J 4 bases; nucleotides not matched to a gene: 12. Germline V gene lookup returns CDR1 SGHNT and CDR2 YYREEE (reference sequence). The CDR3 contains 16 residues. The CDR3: CASSTVRQGVADTQYF. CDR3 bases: TGTGCCAGCAGCACGGTCAGACAGGGTGTTGCAGATACGCAGTATTTT.

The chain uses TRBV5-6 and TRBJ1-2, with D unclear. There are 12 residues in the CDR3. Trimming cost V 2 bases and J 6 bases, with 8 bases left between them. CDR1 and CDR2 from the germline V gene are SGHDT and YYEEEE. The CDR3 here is CASSFQTDGYTF. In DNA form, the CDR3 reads TGTGCCAGCAGCTTCCAAACTGATGGCTACACCTTC.

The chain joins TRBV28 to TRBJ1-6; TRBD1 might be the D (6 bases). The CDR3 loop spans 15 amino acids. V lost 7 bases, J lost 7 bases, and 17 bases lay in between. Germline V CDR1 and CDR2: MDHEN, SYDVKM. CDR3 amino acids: CASMQQGWLNSPLHF. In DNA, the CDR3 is TGTGCCAGCATGCAACAGGGATGGCTCAATTCACCCCTCCACTTT.

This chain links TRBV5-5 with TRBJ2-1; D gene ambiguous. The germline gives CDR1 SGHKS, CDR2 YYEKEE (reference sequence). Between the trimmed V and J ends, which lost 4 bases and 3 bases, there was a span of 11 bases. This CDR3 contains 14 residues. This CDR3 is CASSPGVDYNEQFF. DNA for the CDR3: TGTGCCAGCAGCCCCGGAGTGGACTACAATGAGCAGTTCTTC.